Below, one T cell receptor (beta chain) is given with its context. Assignment of participants to cohorts was predicated upon participant-reported clinical history. As originally analysed: Amplification from reference gene primers served as the basis for estimated nucleated cell counts. Some clones are missing from TCRdb's copy, which holds only in-frame ones; the method was immunoSEQ multiplex PCR. V, J and clone size reflect that table, while D and trimming were determined from the DNA. The table has around 290,000 clones, 88% seen once. These data come from a study of blood T cell repertoires in COVID-19. Germline CDR1 is GTSNPN and CDR2 is SVGIG (reference sequence). The trim removed 3 bases at V and 7 bases at J, leaving 8 bases unmatched. The CDR3 totals 13 residues.

Source material: PBMCs or T cells enriched from blood (not recorded which). V is TRBV30 and J is TRBJ2-7; the match to TRBD2 covers 8 bases. This receptor was taken from a woman in her sixties in a cohort exposed to, infected with or recovered from COVID-19 (not recorded which). The CDR3 region has the DNA TGTGCCTGGAGCCCGATAGCGGGAAGGGAGCAGTACTTC. Its translation is CAWSPIAGREQYF.